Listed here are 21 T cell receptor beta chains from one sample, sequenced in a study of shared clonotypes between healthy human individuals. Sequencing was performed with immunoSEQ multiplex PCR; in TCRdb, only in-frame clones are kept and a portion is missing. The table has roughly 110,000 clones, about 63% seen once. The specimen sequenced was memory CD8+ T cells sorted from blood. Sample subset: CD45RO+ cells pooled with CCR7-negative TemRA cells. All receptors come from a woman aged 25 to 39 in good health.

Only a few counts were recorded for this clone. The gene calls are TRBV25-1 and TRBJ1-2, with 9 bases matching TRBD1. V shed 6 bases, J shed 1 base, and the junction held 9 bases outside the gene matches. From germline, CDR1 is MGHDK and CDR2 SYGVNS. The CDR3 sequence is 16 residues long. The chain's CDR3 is CASSPRTGAVNYGYTF. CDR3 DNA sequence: TGTGCCAGCAGCCCGAGGACAGGGGCTGTTAACTATGGCTACACCTTC.

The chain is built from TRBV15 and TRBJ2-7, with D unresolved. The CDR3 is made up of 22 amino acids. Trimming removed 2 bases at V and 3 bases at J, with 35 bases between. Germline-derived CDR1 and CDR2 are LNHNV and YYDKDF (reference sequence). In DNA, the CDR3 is TGTGCCACCAGCAGAACGACACCCACGGTGGGTCTCCTCGGGCCCTATATCTACGAGCAGTACTTC. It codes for CATSRTTPTVGLLGPYIYEQYF.

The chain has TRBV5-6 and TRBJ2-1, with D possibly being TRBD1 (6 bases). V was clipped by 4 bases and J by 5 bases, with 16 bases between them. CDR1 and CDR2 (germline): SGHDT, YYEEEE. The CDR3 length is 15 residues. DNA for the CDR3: TGTGCCAGCAGCCCGGGACACCTTGAGCACAATGAGCAGTTCTTC. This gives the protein CASSPGHLEHNEQFF.

The CDR3 sequence is CAKVEAFF. In nucleotides, the CDR3 is TGTGCCAAAGTCGAAGCTTTCTTT. The genes are TRBV11-2 and TRBJ1-1; D gene uncertain. This CDR3 is built from 8 residues. The V and J ends lost 10 bases and 8 bases respectively, with 5 bases between them. Germline V lookup: CDR1 SGHAT, CDR2 FQNNGV. The entire variable domain, with the rest obtained from reference TRBV11-2 and TRBJ1-1, is as follows: EAGVAQSPRYKIIEKRQSVAFWCNPISGHATLYWYQQILGQGPKLLIQFQNNGVVDDSQLPKDRFSAERLKGVDSTLKIQPAKLEDSAVYLCAKVEAFFGQGTRLTVV.

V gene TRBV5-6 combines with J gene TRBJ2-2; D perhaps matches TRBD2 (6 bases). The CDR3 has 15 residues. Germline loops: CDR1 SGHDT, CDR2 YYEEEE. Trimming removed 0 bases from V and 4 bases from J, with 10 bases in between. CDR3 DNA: TGTGCCAGCAGCTTGGGCCAGGGACTCACCGGGGAGCTGTTTTTT. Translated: CASSLGQGLTGELFF.

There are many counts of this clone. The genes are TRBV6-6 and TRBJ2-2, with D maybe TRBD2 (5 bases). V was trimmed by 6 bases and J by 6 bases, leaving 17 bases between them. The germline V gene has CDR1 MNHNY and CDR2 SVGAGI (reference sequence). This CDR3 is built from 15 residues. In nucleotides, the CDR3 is TGTGCCAGCAGGGAGGATGAGAGGGCCCCCGGGGAGCTGTTTTTT. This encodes CASREDERAPGELFF.

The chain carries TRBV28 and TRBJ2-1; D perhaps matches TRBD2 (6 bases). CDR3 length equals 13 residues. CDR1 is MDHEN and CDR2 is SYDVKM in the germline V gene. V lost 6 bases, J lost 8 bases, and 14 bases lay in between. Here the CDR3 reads CASRVPGGDEQFF. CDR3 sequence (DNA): TGTGCCAGCAGGGTCCCCGGAGGGGATGAGCAGTTCTTC.

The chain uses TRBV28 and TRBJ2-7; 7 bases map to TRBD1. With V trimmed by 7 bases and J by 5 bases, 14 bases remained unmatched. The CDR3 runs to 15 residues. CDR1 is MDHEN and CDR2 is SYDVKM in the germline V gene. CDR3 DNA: TGTGCCAGCACCTACCTGACAGGGAGTTCGCACGAGCAGTACTTC. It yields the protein CASTYLTGSSHEQYF.

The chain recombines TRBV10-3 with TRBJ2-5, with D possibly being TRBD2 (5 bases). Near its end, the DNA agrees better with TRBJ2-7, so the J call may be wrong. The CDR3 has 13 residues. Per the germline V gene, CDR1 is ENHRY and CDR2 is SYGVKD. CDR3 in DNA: TGTGCCATCAAAGCGGAAGGGCCCTACGAGCAGTACTTC. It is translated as CAIKAEGPYEQYF.

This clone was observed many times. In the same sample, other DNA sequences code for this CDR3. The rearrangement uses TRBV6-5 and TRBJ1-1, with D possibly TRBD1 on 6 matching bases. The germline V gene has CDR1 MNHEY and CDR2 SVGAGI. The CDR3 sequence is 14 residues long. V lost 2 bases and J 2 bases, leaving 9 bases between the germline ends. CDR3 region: CASSYGGHNTEAFF. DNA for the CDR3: TGTGCCAGCAGTTACGGGGGACATAACACTGAAGCTTTCTTT.

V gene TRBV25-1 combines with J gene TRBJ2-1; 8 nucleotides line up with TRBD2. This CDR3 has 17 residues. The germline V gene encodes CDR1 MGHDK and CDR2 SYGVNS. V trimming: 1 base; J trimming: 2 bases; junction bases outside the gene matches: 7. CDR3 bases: TGTGCCAGCAGTGAATCCCAACTAGCGGATACCTACAATGAGCAGTTCTTC. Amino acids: CASSESQLADTYNEQFF.

This CDR3 is CASSLSTGFYEQYF. The CDR3 DNA is TGTGCCAGCAGCTTATCAACAGGGTTCTACGAGCAGTACTTC. The chain combines TRBV5-4 with TRBJ2-7; perhaps TRBD1 as D (6 bases). CDR1 and CDR2 from the germline V gene are SGHNT and YYREEE (reference sequence). Trimming shortened V by 2 bases and J by 3 bases, and 12 bases separated the two germline ends. The CDR3 loop spans 14 amino acids.

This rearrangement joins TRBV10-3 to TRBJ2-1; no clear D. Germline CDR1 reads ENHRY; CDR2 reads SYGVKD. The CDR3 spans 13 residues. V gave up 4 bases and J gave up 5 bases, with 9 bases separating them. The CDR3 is CAISGSQNNEQFF. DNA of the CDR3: TGTGCCATCAGTGGTTCCCAGAACAATGAGCAGTTCTTC.

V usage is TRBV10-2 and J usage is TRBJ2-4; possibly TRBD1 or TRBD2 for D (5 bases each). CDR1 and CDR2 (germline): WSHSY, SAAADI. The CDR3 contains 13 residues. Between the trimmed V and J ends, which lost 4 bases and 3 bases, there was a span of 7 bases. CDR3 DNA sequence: TGCGCCAGCAGTGCTGGGGGCAAAAACATTCAGTACTTC. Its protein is CASSAGGKNIQYF.

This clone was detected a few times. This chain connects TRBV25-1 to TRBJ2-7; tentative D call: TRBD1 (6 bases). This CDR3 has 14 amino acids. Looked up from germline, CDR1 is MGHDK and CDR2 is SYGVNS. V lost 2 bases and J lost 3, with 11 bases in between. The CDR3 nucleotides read TGTGCCAGCAGTGAAGGAGCGACAGGCTACGAGCAGTACTTC. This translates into CASSEGATGYEQYF.

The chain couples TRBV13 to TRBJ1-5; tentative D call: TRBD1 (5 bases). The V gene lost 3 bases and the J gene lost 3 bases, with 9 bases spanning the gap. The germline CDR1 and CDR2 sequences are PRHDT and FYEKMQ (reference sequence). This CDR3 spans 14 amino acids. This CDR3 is CASSLEGDNQPQHF. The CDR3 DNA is TGTGCCAGCAGCTTGGAAGGGGACAATCAGCCCCAGCATTTT.

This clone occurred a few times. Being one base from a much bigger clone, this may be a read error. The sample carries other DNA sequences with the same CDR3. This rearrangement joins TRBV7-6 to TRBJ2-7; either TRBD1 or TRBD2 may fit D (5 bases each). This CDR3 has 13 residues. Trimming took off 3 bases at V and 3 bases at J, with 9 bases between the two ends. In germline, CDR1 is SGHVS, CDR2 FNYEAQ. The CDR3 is CASSLGPNYEQYF. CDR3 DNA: TGTGCCAGCAGCTTGGGACCAAACTACGAGCAGTACTTC.

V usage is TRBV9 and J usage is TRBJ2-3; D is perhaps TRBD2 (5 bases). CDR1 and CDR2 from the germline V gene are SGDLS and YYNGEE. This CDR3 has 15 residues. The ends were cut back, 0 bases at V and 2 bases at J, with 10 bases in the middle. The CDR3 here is CASSVVERHTDTQYF. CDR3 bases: TGTGCCAGCAGCGTAGTGGAGCGGCACACAGATACGCAGTATTTT.

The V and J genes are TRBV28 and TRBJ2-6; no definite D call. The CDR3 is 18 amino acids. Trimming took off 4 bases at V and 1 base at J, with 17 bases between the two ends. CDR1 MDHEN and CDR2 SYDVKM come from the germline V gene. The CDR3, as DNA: TGTGCCAGCAGTTCTCCGGGCCACTGGACGTCTGGGGCCAACGTCCTGACTTTC. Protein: CASSSPGHWTSGANVLTF.

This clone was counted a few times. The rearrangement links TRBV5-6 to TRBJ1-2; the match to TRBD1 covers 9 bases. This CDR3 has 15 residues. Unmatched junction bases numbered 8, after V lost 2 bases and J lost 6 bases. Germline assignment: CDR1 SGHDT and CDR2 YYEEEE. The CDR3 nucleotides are TGTGCCAGCAGCTTCAACACAGGGGGCGTCGATGGCTACACCTTC. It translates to CASSFNTGGVDGYTF.

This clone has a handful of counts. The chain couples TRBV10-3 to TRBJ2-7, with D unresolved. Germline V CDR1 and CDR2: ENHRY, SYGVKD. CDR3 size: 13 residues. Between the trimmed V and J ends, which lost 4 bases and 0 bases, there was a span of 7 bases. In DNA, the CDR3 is TGTGCCATCAGTGTCCTGGACTCCTACGAGCAGTACTTC. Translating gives CAISVLDSYEQYF.